This T cell receptor (beta chain) was sequenced during a study of blood T cell repertoires in COVID-19. About the research overall: The analysed material was cDNA or gDNA that came from T cells, B-cell-depleted T cells, or PBMCs.

The CDR3 sequence is 18 residues long. Original analysis: For nucleated cells, counts were estimated from reference gene primer amplification. Sequencing was performed with immunoSEQ multiplex PCR; in TCRdb, only in-frame clones are kept and a portion is missing. V, J and clone size derive from that table, while D and trimming were established from the DNA sequence. The profile shows fewer than 15,000 clones, 85% to 90% of them singletons. This receptor was taken from a human donor in a cohort sampled during active COVID-19. Sequencing was done on a sample of peripheral blood. The gene calls are TRBV21-1 and TRBJ2-1; the listed D gene, TRBD2, was not tested against the DNA. TRBV21-1 is a documented pseudogene. As DNA, the CDR3 is TGTGCCAGCAGCAAACCCCCACCCGGCAGCGGAACAACCAATGAGCAGTTCTTC. Translation: CASSKPPPGSGTTNEQFF.